The 32 T cell receptor beta chains in this list originate from one sample, sequenced in a study of CD4 and CD8 cells across lung adenocarcinoma regions. Each CDR3 protein is one row after TCRdb ran MiXCR on the PCR reads. Among around 4,000 distinct CDR3 sequences listed, 55% to 75% were seen once. The sequencing sample was made of CD4+ T cells from the center of a lung tumor. These receptors were collected from a male donor with lung adenocarcinoma. The CD4 and CD8 labels of this study may be unreliable.

Judged by abundance, this clonotype is medium-sized (0.01 to 0.1%). V usage is TRBV6-5 and J usage is TRBJ2-2; tentatively, D is TRBD2 (6 bases). CDR3 size: 15 residues. CDR1 and CDR2 (germline): MNHEY, SVGAGI. Trimming pared 0 bases from V and 2 bases from J, leaving 7 bases between. CDR3 in DNA: TGTGCCAGCAGTTACTCGCGGGAAAACACCGGGGAGCTGTTTTTT. Amino acid sequence: CASSYSRENTGELFF.

As to this clonotype: Compared with germline, one end of the junction differs, possibly owing to a read error. The chain has TRBV10-1 and TRBJ2-2; no clear D gene. CDR3 length: 14 amino acids. Per germline, CDR1 WNHNN and CDR2 SYGVQD (reference sequence). The CDR3 loop reads CASSVTVSTGTLYF. Written as DNA, the CDR3 is TGCGCCAGCAGTGTGACTGTGAGCACCGGTACGCTGTATTTT.

The chain couples TRBV27 to TRBJ2-1; D tentatively fits TRBD1 or TRBD2 (5 bases each). Matching the DNA end better, TRBJ2-7 makes the J call doubtful. CDR1 and CDR2 from the germline V gene are MNHEY and SMNVEV (reference sequence). The CDR3 runs 16 residues. The CDR3 loop is CASSLRVGVESHEQYF. CDR3 in DNA: TGTGCCAGCAGTTTACGCGTGGGGGTGGAATCCCACGAGCAGTACTTC.

Here the CDR3 DNA reads TGTGCCAGCACCTCTGAGGACTATCCCTACGAGCAGTACTTC. Its protein product is CASTSEDYPYEQYF. The J gene is TRBJ2-7, the V gene TRBV6-1; weak D call: TRBD2 (6 bases). Germline values: CDR1 MNHNS, CDR2 SASEGT. Trimming took off 7 bases at V and 2 bases at J, with 15 bases between the two ends. The CDR3 is 14 amino acids.

This chain connects TRBV7-2 to TRBJ1-2; 7 nucleotides match TRBD1. Trimming removed 6 bases from V and 13 bases from J; junction bases left unmatched: 8. The CDR3 covers 11 residues. Germline V gene lookup returns CDR1 SGHTA and CDR2 FQGNSA. The CDR3: CASRRQGVFTF. Here the CDR3 DNA reads TGTGCCAGCAGAAGGCAGGGGGTCTTCACCTTC.

The chain joins TRBV7-8 to TRBJ2-7, with TRBD2 as a possible D gene (5 bases). There are 16 residues in the CDR3. Germline V gene sequence: CDR1 SGHVS, CDR2 FQNEAQ. Trimming took off 1 base at V and 0 bases at J, with 13 bases between the two ends. The CDR3, as DNA: TGTGCCAGCAGCTTAGTGGGCGGAGGCAGCTCCTACGAGCAGTACTTC. Translation gives CASSLVGGGSSYEQYF.

The chain recombines TRBV7-6 with TRBJ2-1; no firm D call. V lost 2 bases and J lost 5, with 1 base in between. Germline V lookup: CDR1 SGHVS, CDR2 FNYEAQ. The CDR3 spans 11 residues. CDR3 in amino acids: CASSLHNEQFF. The CDR3 DNA is TGTGCCAGCAGCTTACACAATGAGCAGTTCTTC. Combining the CDR3 with reference TRBV7-6 and TRBJ2-1 gives the whole variable domain GAGVSQSPRYKVTKRGQDVALRCDPISGHVSLYWYRQALGQGPEFLTYFNYEAQQDKSGLPNDRFSAERPEGSISTLTIQRTEQRDSAMYRCASSLHNEQFFGPGTRLTVL.

The chain is built from TRBV6-1 and TRBJ2-2; D is possibly TRBD1 (6 bases). V was trimmed by 6 bases and J by 2 bases, leaving 13 bases between them. CDR3 length equals 15 residues. Germline V CDR1 and CDR2: MNHNS, SASEGT. The DNA for the CDR3 is TGTGCCAGCAGGCACCGGACAGTTAACACCGGGGAGCTGTTTTTT. Amino acid sequence: CASRHRTVNTGELFF.

This sequence joins TRBV6-1 and TRBJ2-1; the D gene could be TRBD1 or TRBD2 (5 bases each). Trimming removed 6 bases from V and 10 bases from J, with 10 bases in between. The CDR3 is 11 residues long. Germline loops: CDR1 MNHNS, CDR2 SASEGT. The CDR3 coding sequence is TGTGCCAGCAGGACGGGACCCGAGCAGTTCTTC. It is translated as CASRTGPEQFF.

This clonotype was recorded a few times. The chain carries TRBV4-2 and TRBJ1-2; a possible D gene is TRBD1 (5 bases). The CDR3 extends over 15 amino acids. Per the germline V gene, CDR1 is LGHNA and CDR2 is YNFKEQ. Trimming pared 7 bases from V and 4 bases from J, leaving 19 bases between. In DNA, the CDR3 is TGTGCCAGCACCCCCCAGGGAGGTAGTCGCTATGGCTACACCTTC. Encoded protein: CASTPQGGSRYGYTF.

V usage is TRBV6-1 and J usage is TRBJ2-1; 10 bases match TRBD2. The germline V gene encodes CDR1 MNHNS and CDR2 SASEGT. CDR3 size: 15 residues. J gave up 7 bases and V 7 bases, and 10 bases lay outside the gene matches. The CDR3 DNA reads TGTGCCAGCAAGTCGGAAGCGGGAGGGCGGAATGAGCAGTTCTTC. This codes for CASKSEAGGRNEQFF.

The chain carries TRBV12-3 or TRBV12-4 and TRBJ1-4, with 7 bases that match TRBD1. This CDR3 has 13 amino acids. Germline trimming cut 1 base from V and 7 bases from J; bases unmatched to any gene: 0. CDR3: CASSLGQGEKLFF. CDR3 nucleotide sequence: TGTGCCAGCAGTTTAGGACAGGGTGAAAAACTGTTTTTT.

This chain uses TRBV9 with TRBJ2-1; D gene ambiguous. The CDR3 has 14 residues. Deletions cut 1 base from V and 2 bases from J, with 7 bases between. CDR1 SGDLS and CDR2 YYNGEE come from the germline V gene. The CDR3 protein is CASSVSQTYNEQFF. The CDR3 nucleotides read TGTGCCAGCAGCGTATCACAGACCTACAATGAGCAGTTCTTC.

The chain combines TRBV18 with TRBJ1-1; the D gene is possibly TRBD1 (5 bases). This CDR3 is 16 amino acids long. V gave up 0 bases and J gave up 1 base, with 12 bases separating them. CDR1 and CDR2 from the germline V gene are KGHSH and LQKENI. CDR3 coding DNA: TGTGCCAGCTCACCACCGGCAAAGGGGTCGAACACTGAAGCTTTCTTT. Translated: CASSPPAKGSNTEAFF.

J is TRBJ1-2 and V is TRBV6-1; TRBD1 aligns across 12 bases. From germline, CDR1 is MNHNS and CDR2 SASEGT. The V gene end was trimmed by 6 bases and the J gene end by 2 bases; junction bases not matched to a gene: 10. This CDR3 is 17 amino acids long. CDR3 protein: CASSKPPGQGANYGYTF. CDR3 nucleotides: TGTGCCAGCAGCAAGCCACCGGGACAGGGGGCGAACTATGGCTACACCTTC.

The gene calls are TRBV6-1 and TRBJ2-2; 7 bases fit TRBD1. The V gene end was trimmed by 2 bases and the J gene end by 0 bases; junction bases not matched to a gene: 3. The CDR3 length is 16 residues. Germline V lookup: CDR1 MNHNS, CDR2 SASEGT. The CDR3 region has the DNA TGTGCCAGCAGTGAACGAGGGGGCGCGAACACCGGGGAGCTGTTTTTT. Its translation is CASSERGGANTGELFF.

By share, this clonotype ranks as medium-sized (0.01 to 0.1%). The chain is built from TRBV27 and TRBJ2-3, with a tentative D call TRBD2 (6 bases). The germline CDR1 and CDR2 sequences are MNHEY and SMNVEV (reference sequence). The CDR3 totals 13 residues. V lost 8 bases to trimming and J lost 0 bases, with 9 bases between them. The CDR3 sequence is CASGLQSTDTQYF. The CDR3 DNA is TGTGCCAGCGGACTACAGAGCACAGATACGCAGTATTTT.

This chain links TRBV27 with TRBJ1-1; D is unresolved. The CDR3 has 13 residues. Between the trimmed V and J ends, which lost 5 bases and 5 bases, there was a span of 12 bases. In germline, CDR1 is MNHEY, CDR2 SMNVEV (reference sequence). Here the CDR3 DNA reads TGTGCCAGCAGTATAAGGAGGAGTACTGAAGCTTTCTTT. Translation: CASSIRRSTEAFF.

This sequence joins TRBV6-1 and TRBJ2-6; D tentatively fits TRBD1 or TRBD2 (5 bases each). CDR1 is MNHNS and CDR2 is SASEGT in the germline V gene. V gave up 7 bases and J gave up 3 bases, with 16 bases separating them. The CDR3 contains 16 residues. CDR3 sequence: CASTEIGALGANVLTF. The CDR3 coding sequence is TGTGCCAGCACCGAAATCGGGGCGCTTGGGGCCAACGTCCTGACTTTC.

V gene TRBV6-1 combines with J gene TRBJ2-5; maybe TRBD1 (5 bases). This CDR3 region has 13 residues. Germline assignment: CDR1 MNHNS and CDR2 SASEGT. V was pared by 1 base and J by 8 bases, with 11 bases between. CDR3 DNA: TGTGCCAGCAGTGAAGGGTCAGGGATAACCCAGTACTTC. Protein: CASSEGSGITQYF.

The V and J genes are TRBV7-2 and TRBJ2-1; D uncertain. The J call may not be correct, given that the DNA end is closer to TRBJ2-5. Germline V gene data show CDR1 as SGHTA and CDR2 as FQGNSA. The CDR3 extends over 13 amino acids. The CDR3 nucleotides read TGTGCCAGCAGCTTCGGCCCGGTGGAAACCCAGTACTTC. It encodes CASSFGPVETQYF.

J is TRBJ2-2 and V is TRBV3-1; TRBD1 is a possible D gene (5 bases). Germline V CDR1 and CDR2: LGHDT, YNNKEL (reference sequence). CDR3 length: 16 amino acids. Trimming took 4 bases from V and 3 from J, leaving 15 bases between them. CDR3 protein: CASSLRKGAYTGELFF. In DNA, the CDR3 is TGTGCCAGCAGCCTTAGAAAAGGGGCCTACACCGGGGAGCTGTTTTTT.

V and J are TRBV7-3 and TRBJ2-5; 13 nucleotides align to TRBD2. Germline trimming cut 5 bases from V and 5 bases from J; bases unmatched to any gene: 8. Per the germline V gene, CDR1 is SGHTA and CDR2 is FQGTGA. The CDR3 is 16 amino acids. The CDR3 region has the DNA TGTGCCAGCAGCCAAGGACTAGCGGGAGTGGGCGAGACCCAGTACTTC. Amino acids: CASSQGLAGVGETQYF.

This chain links TRBV6-1 with TRBJ1-2; D unclear. CDR3 length: 10 amino acids. V shed 6 bases and J shed 6 bases, with 5 bases lying between them. The germline V gene encodes CDR1 MNHNS and CDR2 SASEGT. CDR3 in DNA: TGTGCCAGCAGGGAGGATGGCTACACCTTC. The encoded protein is CASREDGYTF.

The chain uses TRBV12-3 or TRBV12-4 and TRBJ2-1; D may be TRBD1 (6 bases). The CDR3 sequence is 14 residues long. V was trimmed by 4 bases and J by 6 bases, leaving 13 bases between them. DNA of the CDR3: TGTGCCAGCAGTTCCCACCGAGGGGGCAATGAGCAGTTCTTC. Protein sequence: CASSSHRGGNEQFF.

In its sample, this clonotype is medium-sized. V is TRBV6-1 and J is TRBJ2-1, with 9 nucleotides matching TRBD2. The CDR3 runs 13 residues. Germline values: CDR1 MNHNS, CDR2 SASEGT. V shed 6 bases, J shed 8 bases, and the junction held 5 bases outside the gene matches. The CDR3 DNA reads as TGTGCCAGCAGGCGGGGGGGGAAGCATGAGCAGTTCTTC. Amino acid sequence: CASRRGGKHEQFF.

This clonotype has only a few counts. The genes are TRBV10-3 and TRBJ1-2; D perhaps matches TRBD1 (5 bases). Trimming shortened V by 0 bases and J by 3 bases, and 14 bases separated the two germline ends. Looked up from germline, CDR1 is ENHRY and CDR2 is SYGVKD. This CDR3 has 16 amino acids. The CDR3 protein is CAISESTGREDYGYTF. In DNA, the CDR3 is TGTGCCATCAGTGAGTCGACGGGCAGGGAGGACTATGGCTACACCTTC.

DNA of the CDR3: TGTGCCACTAACAGGGCTCGGGACACTGAAGCTTTCTTT. Its translation is CATNRARDTEAFF. The chain joins TRBV6-1 to TRBJ1-1; D perhaps matches TRBD1 (6 bases). The CDR3 has 13 residues. Trimming took off 10 bases at V and 3 bases at J, with 15 bases between the two ends. CDR1 is MNHNS, CDR2 SASEGT, per germline.

The chain recombines TRBV6-5 with TRBJ1-2, with 8 bases identical to TRBD1. The germline CDR1 and CDR2 sequences are MNHEY and SVGAGI. The CDR3 is 18 amino acids. V lost 4 bases, J lost 4 bases, and 17 bases stayed unmatched. The CDR3 reads CASSSSRGTGTMPYGYTF. The CDR3, as DNA: TGTGCCAGCAGTTCAAGCCGCGGGACAGGTACAATGCCCTATGGCTACACCTTC.

This clonotype is medium-sized by share. J is TRBJ1-1 and V is TRBV6-5, with TRBD1 as a possible D gene (6 bases). In germline, CDR1 is MNHEY, CDR2 SVGAGI. Deletions cut 6 bases from V and 5 bases from J, with 16 bases between. This CDR3 spans 14 amino acids. The CDR3 DNA follows: TGTGCCAGCAGCTTAAGGGGGGGCGGGACTGAAGCTTTCTTT. Its protein product is CASSLRGGGTEAFF.

V usage is TRBV6-5 and J usage is TRBJ2-5; a weak D match, TRBD1 (6 bases). The DNA matches TRBJ2-7 better at its end, which makes the J call doubtful. The V gene's germline CDR1 is MNHEY and CDR2 SVGAGI. CDR3 size: 16 residues. The CDR3 sequence: CASSYRGNWGTYEQYF. The CDR3 region has the DNA TGTGCCAGCAGTTATAGGGGGAATTGGGGGACCTACGAGCAGTACTTC.

V gene TRBV6-1 combines with J gene TRBJ1-5, with D perhaps TRBD1 (5 bases). Per the germline V gene, CDR1 is MNHNS and CDR2 is SASEGT. This CDR3 comprises 14 residues. Trimming removed 2 bases at V and 3 bases at J, with 8 bases between. CDR3 nucleotide sequence: TGTGCCAGCAGTGAACAGGGCTACAATCAGCCCCAGCATTTT. Its protein product is CASSEQGYNQPQHF.